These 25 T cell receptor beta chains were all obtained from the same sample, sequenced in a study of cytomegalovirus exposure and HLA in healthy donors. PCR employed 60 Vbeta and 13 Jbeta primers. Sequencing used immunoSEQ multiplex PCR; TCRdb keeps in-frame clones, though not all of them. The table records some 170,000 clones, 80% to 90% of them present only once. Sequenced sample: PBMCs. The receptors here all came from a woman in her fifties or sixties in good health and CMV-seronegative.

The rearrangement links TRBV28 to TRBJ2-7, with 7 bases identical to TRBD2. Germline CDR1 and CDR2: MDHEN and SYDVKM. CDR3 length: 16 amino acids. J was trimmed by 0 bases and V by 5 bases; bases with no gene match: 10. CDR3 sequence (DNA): TGTGCCAGCAGTCCCCAATTAGCGGGTGTCTCCTACGAGCAGTACTTC. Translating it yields CASSPQLAGVSYEQYF.

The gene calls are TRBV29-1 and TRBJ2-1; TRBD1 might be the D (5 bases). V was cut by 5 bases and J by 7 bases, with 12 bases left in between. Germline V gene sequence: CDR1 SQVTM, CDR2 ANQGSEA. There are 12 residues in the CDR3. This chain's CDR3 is CSVLRGLNEQFF. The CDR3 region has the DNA TGCAGCGTTCTTAGGGGCCTGAATGAGCAGTTCTTC.

The CDR3 nucleotides are TGTGCCAGCAGCACTTGGACTAGCGGGGTCCCCGGTTCCTACGAGCAGTACTTC. Encoded protein: CASSTWTSGVPGSYEQYF. The genes are TRBV21-1 and TRBJ2-7; TRBD2 is the table's D call, not checked against the DNA. TRBV21-1 is a listed pseudogene. This CDR3 contains 18 residues.

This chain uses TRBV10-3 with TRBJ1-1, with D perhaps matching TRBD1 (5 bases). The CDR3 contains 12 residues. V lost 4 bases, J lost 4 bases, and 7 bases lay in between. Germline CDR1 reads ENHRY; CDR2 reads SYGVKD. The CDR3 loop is CAISAGVTEAFF. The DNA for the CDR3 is TGTGCCATCAGTGCGGGGGTCACTGAAGCTTTCTTT.

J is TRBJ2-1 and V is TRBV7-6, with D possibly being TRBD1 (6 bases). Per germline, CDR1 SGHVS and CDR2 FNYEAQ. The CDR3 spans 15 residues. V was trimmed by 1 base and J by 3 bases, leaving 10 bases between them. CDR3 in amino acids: CASSLDRALYNEQFF. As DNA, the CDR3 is TGTGCCAGCAGCTTAGACAGGGCACTCTACAATGAGCAGTTCTTC. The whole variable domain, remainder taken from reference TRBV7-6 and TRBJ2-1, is GAGVSQSPRYKVTKRGQDVALRCDPISGHVSLYWYRQALGQGPEFLTYFNYEAQQDKSGLPNDRFSAERPEGSISTLTIQRTEQRDSAMYRCASSLDRALYNEQFFGPGTRLTVL.

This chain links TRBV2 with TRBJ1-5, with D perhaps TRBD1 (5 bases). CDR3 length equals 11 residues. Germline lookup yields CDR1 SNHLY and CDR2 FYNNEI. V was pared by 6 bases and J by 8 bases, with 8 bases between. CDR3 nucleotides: TGTGCCAGCAGCCAGGGTGAGCCCCAGCATTTT. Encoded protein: CASSQGEPQHF.

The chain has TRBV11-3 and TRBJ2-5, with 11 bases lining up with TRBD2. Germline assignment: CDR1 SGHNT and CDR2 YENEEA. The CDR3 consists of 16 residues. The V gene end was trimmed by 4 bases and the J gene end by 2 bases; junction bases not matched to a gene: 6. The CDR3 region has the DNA TGTGCCAGCAGCTGGGGGGCTAGCGGGGGGCAAGAGACCCAGTACTTC. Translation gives CASSWGASGGQETQYF.

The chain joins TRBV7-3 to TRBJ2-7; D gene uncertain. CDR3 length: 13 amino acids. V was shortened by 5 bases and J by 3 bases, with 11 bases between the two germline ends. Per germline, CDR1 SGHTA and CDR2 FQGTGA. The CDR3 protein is CASSQGVGYEQYF. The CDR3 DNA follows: TGTGCCAGCAGCCAAGGAGTGGGCTACGAGCAGTACTTC.

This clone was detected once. The CDR3 is CASSGLTGNTEAFF. The CDR3 DNA reads TGTGCCAGCAGTGGTCTTACAGGGAACACTGAAGCTTTCTTT. The chain uses TRBV6-1 and TRBJ1-1, with D maybe TRBD1 (5 bases). CDR1 and CDR2 from the germline V gene are MNHNS and SASEGT. The CDR3 is 14 amino acids. V was pared by 4 bases and J by 1 base, with 10 bases between.

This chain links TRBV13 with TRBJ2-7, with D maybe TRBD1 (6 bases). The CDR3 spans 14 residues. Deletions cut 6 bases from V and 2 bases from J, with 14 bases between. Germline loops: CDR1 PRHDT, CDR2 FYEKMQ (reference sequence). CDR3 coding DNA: TGTGCCAGCAGTACGGGACATCCAACCTACGAGCAGTACTTC. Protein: CASSTGHPTYEQYF.

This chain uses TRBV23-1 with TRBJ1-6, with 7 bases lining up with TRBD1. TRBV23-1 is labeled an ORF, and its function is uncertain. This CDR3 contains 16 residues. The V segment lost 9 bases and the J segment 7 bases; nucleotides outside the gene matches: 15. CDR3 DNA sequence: TGCGCCAGGGCATTCCCCCTCGACAGGGACAATTCACCCCTCCACTTT. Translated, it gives CARAFPLDRDNSPLHF.

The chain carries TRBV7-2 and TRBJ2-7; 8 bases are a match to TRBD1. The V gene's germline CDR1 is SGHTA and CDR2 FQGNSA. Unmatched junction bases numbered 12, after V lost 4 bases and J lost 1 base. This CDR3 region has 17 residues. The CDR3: CASSSRVGQGSSYEQYF. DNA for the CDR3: TGTGCCAGCAGCTCCCGAGTAGGACAGGGAAGTTCCTACGAGCAGTACTTC.

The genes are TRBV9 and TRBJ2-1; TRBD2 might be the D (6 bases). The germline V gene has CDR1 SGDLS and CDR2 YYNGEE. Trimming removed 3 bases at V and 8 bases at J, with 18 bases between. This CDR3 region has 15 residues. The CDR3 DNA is TGTGCCAGCAGCGCCGTGGGGGAGTGGAGGGATGAGCAGTTCTTC. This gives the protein CASSAVGEWRDEQFF. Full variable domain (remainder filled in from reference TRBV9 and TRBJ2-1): DSGVTQTPKHLITATGQRVTLRCSPRSGDLSVYWYQQSLDQGLQFLIQYYNGEERAKGNILERFSAQQFPDLHSELNLSSLELGDSALYFCASSAVGEWRDEQFFGPGTRLTVL.

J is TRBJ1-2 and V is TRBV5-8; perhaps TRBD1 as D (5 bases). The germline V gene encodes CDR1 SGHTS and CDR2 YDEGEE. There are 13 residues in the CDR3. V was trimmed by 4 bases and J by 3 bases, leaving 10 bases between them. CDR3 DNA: TGTGCCAGCAGCCCGCTCAGGGACTATGGCTACACCTTC. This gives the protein CASSPLRDYGYTF.

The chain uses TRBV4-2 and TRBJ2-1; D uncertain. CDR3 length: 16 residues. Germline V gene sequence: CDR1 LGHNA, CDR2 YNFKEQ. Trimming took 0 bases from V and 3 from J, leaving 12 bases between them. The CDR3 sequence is CASSQDLGWNYNEQFF. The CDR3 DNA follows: TGTGCCAGCAGCCAAGATCTCGGGTGGAACTACAATGAGCAGTTCTTC.

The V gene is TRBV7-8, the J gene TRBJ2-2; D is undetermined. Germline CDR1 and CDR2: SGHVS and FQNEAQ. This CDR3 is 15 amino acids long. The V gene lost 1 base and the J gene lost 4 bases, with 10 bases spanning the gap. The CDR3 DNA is TGTGCCAGCAGCTTAGAATATACGGGCACCGGGGAGCTGTTTTTT. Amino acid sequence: CASSLEYTGTGELFF.

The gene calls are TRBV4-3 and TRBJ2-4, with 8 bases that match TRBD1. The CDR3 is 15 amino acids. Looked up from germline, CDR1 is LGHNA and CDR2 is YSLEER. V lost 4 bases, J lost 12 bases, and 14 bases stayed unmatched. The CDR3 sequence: CASSPYPLRGRDQYF. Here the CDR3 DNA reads TGCGCCAGCAGCCCGTACCCCCTCAGGGGGCGTGATCAGTACTTC.

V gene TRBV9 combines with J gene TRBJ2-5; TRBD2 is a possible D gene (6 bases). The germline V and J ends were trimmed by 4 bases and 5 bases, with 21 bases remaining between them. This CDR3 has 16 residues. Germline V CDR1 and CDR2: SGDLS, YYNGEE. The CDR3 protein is CASSNRGAGAGETQYF. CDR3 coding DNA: TGTGCCAGCAGCAACCGAGGGGCCGGGGCGGGGGAGACCCAGTACTTC.

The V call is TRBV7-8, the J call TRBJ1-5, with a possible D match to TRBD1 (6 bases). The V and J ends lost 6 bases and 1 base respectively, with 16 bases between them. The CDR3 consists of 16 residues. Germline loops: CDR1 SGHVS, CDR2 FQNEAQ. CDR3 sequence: CASSLPGQGSNQPQHF. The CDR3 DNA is TGTGCCAGCAGTCTTCCAGGTCAGGGGAGCAATCAGCCCCAGCATTTT.

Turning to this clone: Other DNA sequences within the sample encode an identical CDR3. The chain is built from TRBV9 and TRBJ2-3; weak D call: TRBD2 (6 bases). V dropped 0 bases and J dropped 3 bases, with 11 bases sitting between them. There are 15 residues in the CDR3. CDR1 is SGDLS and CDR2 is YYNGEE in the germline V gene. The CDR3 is CASSVGVGGTDTQYF. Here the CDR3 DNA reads TGTGCCAGCAGCGTAGGGGTTGGAGGGACAGATACGCAGTATTTT.

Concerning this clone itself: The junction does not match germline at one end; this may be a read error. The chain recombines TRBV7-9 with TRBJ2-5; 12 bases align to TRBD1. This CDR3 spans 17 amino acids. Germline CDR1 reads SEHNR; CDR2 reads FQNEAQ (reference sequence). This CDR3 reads CSSSLGRGDRGLETQYF. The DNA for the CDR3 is TGTTCCAGCAGCTTAGGCCGGGGGGACAGGGGGCTGGAGACCCAGTACTTC.

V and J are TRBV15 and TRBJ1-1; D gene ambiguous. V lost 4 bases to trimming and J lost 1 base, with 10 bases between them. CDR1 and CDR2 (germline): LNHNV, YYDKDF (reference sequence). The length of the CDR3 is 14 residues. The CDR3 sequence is CATSMRWKNTEAFF. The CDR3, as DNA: TGTGCCACCAGCATGAGGTGGAAGAACACTGAAGCTTTCTTT.

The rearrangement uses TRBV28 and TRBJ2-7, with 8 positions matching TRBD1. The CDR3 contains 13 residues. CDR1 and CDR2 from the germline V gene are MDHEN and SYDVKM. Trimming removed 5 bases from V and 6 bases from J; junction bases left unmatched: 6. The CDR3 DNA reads TGTGCCAGCAGTCCGCCGGACAGGGCCGAGCAGTACTTC. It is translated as CASSPPDRAEQYF.

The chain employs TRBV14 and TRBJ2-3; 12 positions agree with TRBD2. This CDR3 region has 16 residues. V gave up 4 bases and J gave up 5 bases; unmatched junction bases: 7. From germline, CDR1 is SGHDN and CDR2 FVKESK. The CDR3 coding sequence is TGTGCCAGCAGCCTCCGACTAGCGGGAGCCGGAGATACGCAGTATTTT. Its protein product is CASSLRLAGAGDTQYF.

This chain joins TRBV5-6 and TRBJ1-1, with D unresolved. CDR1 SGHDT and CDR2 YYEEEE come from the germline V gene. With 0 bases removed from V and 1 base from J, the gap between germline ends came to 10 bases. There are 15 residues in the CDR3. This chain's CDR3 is CASSLGYPGNTEAFF. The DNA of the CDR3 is TGTGCCAGCAGCTTGGGGTACCCAGGGAACACTGAAGCTTTCTTT.